This T cell receptor (beta chain) appears in the sequencing data of a study of blood T cell repertoires in COVID-19 (dated by TCRdb to about 2020). At the level of the whole study: Samples covering the acute and convalescent phases of COVID-19 were provided by collaborators in the United States, Italy and Spain. Subjects who had been exposed to COVID-19, were actively infected with it, or had recovered from it provided the deeply sampled blood TCRbeta repertoires that made up the dataset. The samples were drawn from two sources: the first 160 participants of the ongoing ImmuneRACE study, and 1,200 or so subjects contributed by 6 global collaborators. The prospective study material was composed of cDNA or gDNA derived from T cells, B-cell-depleted T cells, or PBMCs. Nearly every sample came with metadata listing a de-identified subject ID, COVID-19 status, age in years and sex. Where available, HLA class I and class II types were obtained from metadata supplied by the sample provider rather than from assay-based typing. A freely available public database, intended as a resource for researchers studying the immune response to SARS-CoV-2, is where the repertoires were released. Results and caveats for the whole study, not just this receptor: Clinical and demographic metadata were provided uncurated, with the amount varying by source and participant.

Note on this clone: Its antigen is still unknown. Per-nucleotide qualities are absent, and no much larger clonotype sits a single base away.

Enrolling through a virtual design, the prospective study's participants ranged in age from roughly 18 to 89 years and lived across 24 United States geographic areas. In the prospective study, participants were assigned to cohorts based on the clinical history participants reported in a screening survey and a study questionnaire. For ImmuneRACE Cohort 3, a participant was defined as recovered based on two consecutive negative NP/OP PCR tests, clearance by a healthcare professional, or resolution of symptoms. Mobile phlebotomists in the prospective study collected whole blood, serum and a nasopharyngeal or oropharyngeal swab from every participant. Additional blood draws and questionnaires over an approximately 2-month period could optionally be provided by prospective study participants. Before DNA extraction, prospective study blood samples were shipped either frozen or at room temperature. TCRbeta CDR3 regions were amplified from genomic DNA using the immunoSEQ Assay, a bias-controlled multiplex PCR. Under the source paper's analysis protocol: The number of nucleated cells in each sample was estimated by amplification of reference gene primers within the assay. To quantify the absolute abundance of each unique TCRbeta CDR3 rearrangement, sequence reads were collapsed and filtered. For each sample, productive Simpson clonality was calculated as the square root of Simpson's diversity index over productive rearrangements. Held by TCRdb, this immuneACCESS table contains in-frame sequences only and omits some clones. Under half of the omission traces to an unresolved V gene where checked; the cause of the rest is unknown. Clonal size and the V and J genes are those of that table, whereas D and trimming came from the DNA. This sample lists about 320,000 clones; 89% were detected once. The ten largest clones capture roughly 5.3% of the sample.

The germline V gene specifies WSHSY as CDR1 and SAAADI as CDR2. The CDR3 runs 18 residues from the cysteine to the phenylalanine. The read is trimmed to its CDR3 DNA, 54 bases read in frame from base 1. The junction carries 18 bases between V and J, which are trimmed by 3 bases and 0 bases respectively. Sequenced input: PBMCs or T cells enriched from blood (not recorded which). The chain was built from TRBV10-2 and TRBJ1-3; the D gene is not confidently resolved. The TCR was taken from a man between 60 and 75 years old who had recovered from COVID-19. This receptor carries the CDR3 CASSEMFPGQFSGNTIYF. The bases are TGCGCCAGCAGTGAAATGTTCCCAGGCCAGTTCTCTGGAAACACCATATATTTT.